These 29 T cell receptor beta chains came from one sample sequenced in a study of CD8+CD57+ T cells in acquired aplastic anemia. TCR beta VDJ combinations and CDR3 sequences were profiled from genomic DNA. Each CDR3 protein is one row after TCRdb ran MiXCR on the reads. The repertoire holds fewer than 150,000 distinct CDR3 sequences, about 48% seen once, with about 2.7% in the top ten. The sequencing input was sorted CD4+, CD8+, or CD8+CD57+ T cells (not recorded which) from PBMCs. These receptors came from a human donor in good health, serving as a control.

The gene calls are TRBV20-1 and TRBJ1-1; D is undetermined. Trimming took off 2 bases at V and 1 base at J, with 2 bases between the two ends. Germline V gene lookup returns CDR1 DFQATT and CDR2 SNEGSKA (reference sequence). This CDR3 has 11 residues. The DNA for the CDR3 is TGCAGTGCTAGAAGGAACACTGAAGCTTTCTTT. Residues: CSARRNTEAFF.

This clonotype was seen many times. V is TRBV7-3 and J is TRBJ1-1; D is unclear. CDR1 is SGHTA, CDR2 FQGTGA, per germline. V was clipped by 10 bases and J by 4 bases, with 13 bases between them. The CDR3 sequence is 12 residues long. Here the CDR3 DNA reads TGTGCCACACCCGTACCCGGCACTGAAGCTTTCTTT. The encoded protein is CATPVPGTEAFF.

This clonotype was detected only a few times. CDR3 in amino acids: CASSPRHRQDTQYF. The CDR3 DNA is TGTGCCAGCAGCCCAAGGCATAGGCAAGATACGCAGTATTTT. V and J are TRBV7-2 and TRBJ2-3; D gene unclear. The germline V and J ends were trimmed by 5 bases and 5 bases, with 14 bases remaining between them. CDR3 length: 14 residues. Looked up from germline, CDR1 is SGHTA and CDR2 is FQGNSA.

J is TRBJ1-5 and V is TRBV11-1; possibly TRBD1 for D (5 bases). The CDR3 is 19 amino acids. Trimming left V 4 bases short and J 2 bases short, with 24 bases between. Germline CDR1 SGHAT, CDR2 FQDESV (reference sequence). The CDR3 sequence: CASSSGGGPSVGGNQPQHF. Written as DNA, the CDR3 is TGTGCCAGCAGCTCGGGGGGTGGACCCTCGGTAGGTGGCAATCAGCCCCAGCATTTT.

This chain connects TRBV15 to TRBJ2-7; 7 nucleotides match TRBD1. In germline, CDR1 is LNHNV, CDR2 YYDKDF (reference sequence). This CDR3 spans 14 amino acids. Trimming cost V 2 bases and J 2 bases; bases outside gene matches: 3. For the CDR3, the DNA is TGTGCCACCAGCAGAAACAGGGGCGCCTACGAGCAGTACTTC. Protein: CATSRNRGAYEQYF.

The CDR3 loop is CSAREDRDDTGELFF. The CDR3 coding sequence is TGCAGTGCTAGAGAGGACAGGGATGACACCGGGGAGCTGTTTTTT. The chain is built from TRBV20-1 and TRBJ2-2, with TRBD1 matching over 8 bases. Unmatched junction bases numbered 3, after V lost 0 bases and J lost 3 bases. The germline gives CDR1 DFQATT, CDR2 SNEGSKA (reference sequence). The CDR3 has 15 residues.

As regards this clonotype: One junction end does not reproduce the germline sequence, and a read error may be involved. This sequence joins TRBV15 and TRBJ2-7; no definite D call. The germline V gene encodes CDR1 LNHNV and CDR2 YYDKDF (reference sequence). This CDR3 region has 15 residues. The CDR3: CATSRGTPGRHEQHF. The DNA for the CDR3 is TGTGCCACCAGCAGAGGGACCCCAGGAAGACACGAGCAGCACTTC.

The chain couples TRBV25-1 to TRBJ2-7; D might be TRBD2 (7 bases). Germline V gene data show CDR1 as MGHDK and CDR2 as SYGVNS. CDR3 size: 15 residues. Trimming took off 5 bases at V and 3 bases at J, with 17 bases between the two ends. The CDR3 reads CASSRGGGTYYEQYF. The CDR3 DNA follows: TGTGCCAGCAGTCGAGGGGGGGGGACTTACTACGAGCAGTACTTC.

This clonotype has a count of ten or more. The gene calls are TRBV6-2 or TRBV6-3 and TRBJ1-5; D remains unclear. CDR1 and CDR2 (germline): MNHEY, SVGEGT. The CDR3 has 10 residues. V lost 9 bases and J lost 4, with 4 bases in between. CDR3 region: CARKNQPQHF. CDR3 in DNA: TGTGCCAGGAAGAATCAGCCCCAGCATTTT.

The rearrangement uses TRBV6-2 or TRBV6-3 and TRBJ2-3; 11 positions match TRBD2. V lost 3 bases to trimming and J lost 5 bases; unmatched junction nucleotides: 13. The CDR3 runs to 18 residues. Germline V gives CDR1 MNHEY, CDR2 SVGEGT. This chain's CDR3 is CASSYTSTSGVFLDTQYF. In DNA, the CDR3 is TGTGCCAGCAGTTATACCTCGACTAGCGGGGTTTTTTTAGATACGCAGTATTTT.

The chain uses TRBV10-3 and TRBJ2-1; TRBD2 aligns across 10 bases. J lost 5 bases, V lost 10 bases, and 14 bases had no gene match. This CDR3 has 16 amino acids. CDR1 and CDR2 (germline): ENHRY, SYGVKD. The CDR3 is CATSLAGDLDHNEQFF. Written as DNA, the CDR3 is TGTGCCACCAGCCTAGCGGGGGACCTGGATCACAATGAGCAGTTCTTC.

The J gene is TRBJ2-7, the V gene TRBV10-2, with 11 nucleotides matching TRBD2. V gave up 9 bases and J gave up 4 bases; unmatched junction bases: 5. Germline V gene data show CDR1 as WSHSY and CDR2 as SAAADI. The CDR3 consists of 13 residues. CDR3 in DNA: TGCGCCAGTTCGACTAGCGGGATTTACGAGCAGTACTTC. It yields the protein CASSTSGIYEQYF.

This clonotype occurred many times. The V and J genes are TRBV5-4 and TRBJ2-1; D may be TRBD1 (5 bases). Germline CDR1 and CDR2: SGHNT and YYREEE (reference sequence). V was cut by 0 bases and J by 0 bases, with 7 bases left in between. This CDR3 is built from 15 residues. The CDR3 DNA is TGTGCCAGCAGCTTGGCTGGGGCCTCCTACAATGAGCAGTTCTTC. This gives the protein CASSLAGASYNEQFF.

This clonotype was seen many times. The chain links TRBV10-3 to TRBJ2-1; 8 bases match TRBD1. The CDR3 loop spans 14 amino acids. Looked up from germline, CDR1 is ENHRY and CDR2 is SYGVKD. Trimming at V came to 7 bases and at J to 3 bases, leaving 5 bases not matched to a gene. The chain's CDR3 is CAINPGQVYNEQFF. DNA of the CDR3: TGTGCCATCAACCCGGGACAGGTCTACAATGAGCAGTTCTTC.

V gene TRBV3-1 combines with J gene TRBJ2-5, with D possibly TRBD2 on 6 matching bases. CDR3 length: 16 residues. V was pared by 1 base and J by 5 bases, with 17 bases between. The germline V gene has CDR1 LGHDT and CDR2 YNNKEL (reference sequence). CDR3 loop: CASSQAGTPLRETQYF. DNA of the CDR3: TGTGCCAGCAGCCAAGCGGGGACTCCCCTCCGTGAGACCCAGTACTTC.

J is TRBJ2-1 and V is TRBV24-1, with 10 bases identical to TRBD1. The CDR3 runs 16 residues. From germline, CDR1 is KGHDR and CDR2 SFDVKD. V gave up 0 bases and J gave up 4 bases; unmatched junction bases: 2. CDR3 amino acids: CATSDLSDRGYNEQFF. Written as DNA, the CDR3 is TGTGCCACCAGTGATTTGTCGGACAGGGGGTACAATGAGCAGTTCTTC.

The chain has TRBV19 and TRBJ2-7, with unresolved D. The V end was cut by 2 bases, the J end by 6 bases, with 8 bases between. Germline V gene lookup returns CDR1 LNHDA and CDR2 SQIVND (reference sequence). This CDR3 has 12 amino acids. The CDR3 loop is CASSITAGEQYF. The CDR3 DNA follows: TGTGCCAGTAGTATAACAGCTGGCGAGCAGTACTTC. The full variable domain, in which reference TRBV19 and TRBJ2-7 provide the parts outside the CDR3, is DGGITQSPKYLFRKEGQNVTLSCEQNLNHDAMYWYRQDPGQGLRLIYYSQIVNDFQKGDIAEGYSVSREKKESFPLTVTSAQKNPTAFYLCASSITAGEQYFGPGTRLTVT.

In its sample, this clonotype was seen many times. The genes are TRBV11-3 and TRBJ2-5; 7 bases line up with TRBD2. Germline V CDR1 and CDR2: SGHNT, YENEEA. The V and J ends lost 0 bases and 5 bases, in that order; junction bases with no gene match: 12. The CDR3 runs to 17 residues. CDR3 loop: CASSLDRRLAALETQYF. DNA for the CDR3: TGTGCCAGCAGCTTAGATCGTAGACTAGCAGCTTTGGAGACCCAGTACTTC.

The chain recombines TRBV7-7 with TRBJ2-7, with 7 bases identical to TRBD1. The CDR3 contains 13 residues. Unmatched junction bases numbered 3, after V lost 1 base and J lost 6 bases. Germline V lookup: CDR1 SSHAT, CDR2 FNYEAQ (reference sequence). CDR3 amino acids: CASSLGTGGEQYF. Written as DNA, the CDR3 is TGTGCCAGCAGCTTAGGGACAGGAGGCGAGCAGTACTTC.

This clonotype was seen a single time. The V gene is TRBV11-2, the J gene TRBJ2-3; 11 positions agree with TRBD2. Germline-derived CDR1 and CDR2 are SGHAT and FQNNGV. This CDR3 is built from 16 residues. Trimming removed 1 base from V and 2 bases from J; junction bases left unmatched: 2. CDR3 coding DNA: TGTGCCAGCAGCTTAGGACTAGCGGGGTACACAGATACGCAGTATTTT. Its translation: CASSLGLAGYTDTQYF.

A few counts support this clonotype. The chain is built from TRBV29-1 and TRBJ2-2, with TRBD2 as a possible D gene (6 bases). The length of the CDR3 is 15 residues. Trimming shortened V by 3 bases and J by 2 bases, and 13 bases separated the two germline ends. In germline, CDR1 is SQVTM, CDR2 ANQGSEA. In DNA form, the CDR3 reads TGCAGCGTTGAGCAAGCGGGTCATAACACCGGGGAGCTGTTTTTT. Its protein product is CSVEQAGHNTGELFF.

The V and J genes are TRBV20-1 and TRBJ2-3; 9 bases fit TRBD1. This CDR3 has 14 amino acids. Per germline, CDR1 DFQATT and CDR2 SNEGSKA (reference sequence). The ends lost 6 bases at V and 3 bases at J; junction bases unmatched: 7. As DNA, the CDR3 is TGCAGTGCCCCGGGACAGGGAGGAACAGATACGCAGTATTTT. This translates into CSAPGQGGTDTQYF.

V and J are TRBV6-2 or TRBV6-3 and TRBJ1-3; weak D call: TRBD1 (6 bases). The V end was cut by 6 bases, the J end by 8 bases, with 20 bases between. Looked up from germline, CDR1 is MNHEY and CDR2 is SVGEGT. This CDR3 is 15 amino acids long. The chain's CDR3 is CASSRHEAGADTIYF. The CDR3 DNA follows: TGTGCCAGCAGCCGCCACGAGGCGGGGGCGGACACCATATATTTT.

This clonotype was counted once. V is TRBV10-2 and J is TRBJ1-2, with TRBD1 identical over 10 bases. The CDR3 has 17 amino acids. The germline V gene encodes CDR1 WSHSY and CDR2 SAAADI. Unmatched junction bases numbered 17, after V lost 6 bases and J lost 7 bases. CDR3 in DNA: TGCGCCAGCAGCCGAGACAGGGGGCTCGCCCAGACGAGTGGCTACACCTTC. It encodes CASSRDRGLAQTSGYTF.

CDR3 residues: CASSPAEAYEQYF. For the CDR3, the DNA is TGTGCCAGCTCACCGGCGGAGGCCTACGAGCAGTACTTC. The chain links TRBV6-1 to TRBJ2-7; TRBD2 is a possible D gene (5 bases). Germline-derived CDR1 and CDR2 are MNHNS and SASEGT. The CDR3 spans 13 residues. V lost 8 bases to trimming and J lost 2 bases, with 13 bases between them.

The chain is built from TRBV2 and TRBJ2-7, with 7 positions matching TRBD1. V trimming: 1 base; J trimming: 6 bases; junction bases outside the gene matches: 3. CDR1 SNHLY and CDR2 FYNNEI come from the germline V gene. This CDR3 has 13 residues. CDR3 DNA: TGTGCCAGCAGTGAAGTAGGGGGCGTCGAGCAGTACTTC. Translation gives CASSEVGGVEQYF.

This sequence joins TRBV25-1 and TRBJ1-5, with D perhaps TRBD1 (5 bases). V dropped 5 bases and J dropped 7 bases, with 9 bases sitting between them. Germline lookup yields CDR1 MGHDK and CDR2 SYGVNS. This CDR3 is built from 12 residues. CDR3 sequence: CASSRGNQPQHF. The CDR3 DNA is TGTGCCAGCAGTCGGGGGAACCAGCCCCAGCATTTT.

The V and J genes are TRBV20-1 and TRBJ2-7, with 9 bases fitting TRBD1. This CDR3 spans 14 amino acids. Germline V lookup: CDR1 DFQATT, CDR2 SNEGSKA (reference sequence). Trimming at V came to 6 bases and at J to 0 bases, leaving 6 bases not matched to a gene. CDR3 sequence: CSARSTGGSYEQYF. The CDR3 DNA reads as TGCAGTGCCAGATCGACAGGGGGCTCCTACGAGCAGTACTTC.

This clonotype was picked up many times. The CDR3 sequence: CASRVQGQLRISSYEQYF. The CDR3 bases are TGTGCCAGCAGAGTACAGGGCCAACTAAGGATCAGCTCCTACGAGCAGTACTTC. The chain carries TRBV11-2 and TRBJ2-7, with D tentatively TRBD1 (6 bases). Germline CDR1 is SGHAT and CDR2 is FQNNGV. V lost 6 bases, J lost 0 bases, and 24 bases lay in between. The CDR3 is made up of 18 amino acids. The variable domain in full, completed from reference TRBV11-2 and TRBJ2-7, reads EAGVAQSPRYKIIEKRQSVAFWCNPISGHATLYWYQQILGQGPKLLIQFQNNGVVDDSQLPKDRFSAERLKGVDSTLKIQPAKLEDSAVYLCASRVQGQLRISSYEQYFGPGTRLTVT.